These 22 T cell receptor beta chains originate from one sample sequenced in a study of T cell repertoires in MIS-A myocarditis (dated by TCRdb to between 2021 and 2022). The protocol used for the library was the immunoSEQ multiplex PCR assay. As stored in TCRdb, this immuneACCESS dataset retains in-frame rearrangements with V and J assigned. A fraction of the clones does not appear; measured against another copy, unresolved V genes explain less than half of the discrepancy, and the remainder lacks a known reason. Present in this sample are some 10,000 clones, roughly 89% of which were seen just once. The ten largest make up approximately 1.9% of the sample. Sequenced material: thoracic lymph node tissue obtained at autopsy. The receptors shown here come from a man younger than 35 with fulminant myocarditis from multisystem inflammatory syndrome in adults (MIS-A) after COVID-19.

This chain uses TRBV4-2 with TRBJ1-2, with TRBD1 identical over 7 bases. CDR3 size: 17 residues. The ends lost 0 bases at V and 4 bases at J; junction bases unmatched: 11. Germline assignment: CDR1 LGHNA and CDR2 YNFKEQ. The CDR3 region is CASSQDLRAGGSYGYTF. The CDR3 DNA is TGTGCCAGCAGCCAAGATCTTAGGGCAGGGGGAAGCTATGGCTACACCTTC.

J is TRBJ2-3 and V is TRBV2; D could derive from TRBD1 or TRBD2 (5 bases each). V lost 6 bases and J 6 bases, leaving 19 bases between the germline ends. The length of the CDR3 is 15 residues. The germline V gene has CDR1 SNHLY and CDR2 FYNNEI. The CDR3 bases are TGTGCCAGCAGGAGGGACCGACTAACGGCGGATACGCAGTATTTT. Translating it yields CASRRDRLTADTQYF.

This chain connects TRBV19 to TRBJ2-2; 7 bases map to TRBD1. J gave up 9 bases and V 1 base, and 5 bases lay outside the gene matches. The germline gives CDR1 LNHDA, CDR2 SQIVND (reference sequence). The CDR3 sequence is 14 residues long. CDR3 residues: CASSIGTGSRELFF. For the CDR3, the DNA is TGTGCCAGTAGTATAGGGACAGGCTCGAGGGAGCTGTTTTTT.

Here the CDR3 reads CASSLDRVGTSGTDTQYF. For the CDR3, the DNA is TGTGCCAGCAGCTTAGATCGGGTAGGGACTAGCGGGACAGATACGCAGTATTTT. V gene TRBV11-3 combines with J gene TRBJ2-3; 12 bases are a match to TRBD2. Losses at the gene ends were 0 bases for V and 3 bases for J; bases not matched to a gene: 7. Germline V gene sequence: CDR1 SGHNT, CDR2 YENEEA. This CDR3 spans 18 amino acids.

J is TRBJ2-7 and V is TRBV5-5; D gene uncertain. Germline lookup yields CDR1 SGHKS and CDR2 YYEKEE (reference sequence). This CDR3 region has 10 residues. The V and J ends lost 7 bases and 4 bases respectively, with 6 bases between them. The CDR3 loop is CASGTYEQYF. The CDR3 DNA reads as TGTGCCAGCGGAACATACGAGCAGTACTTC. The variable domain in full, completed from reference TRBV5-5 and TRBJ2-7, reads DAGVTQSPTHLIKTRGQQVTLRCSPISGHKSVSWYQQVLGQGPQFIFQYYEKEERGRGNFPDRFSARQFPNYSSELNVNALLLGDSALYLCASGTYEQYFGPGTRLTVT.

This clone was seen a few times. CDR3 in DNA: TGTGCCAGCAGCAACCGACAGTACAATCAGCCCCAGCATTTT. It translates to CASSNRQYNQPQHF. V and J are TRBV6-5 and TRBJ1-5, with D tentatively TRBD1 (5 bases). Deletions cut 6 bases from V and 3 bases from J, with 12 bases between. CDR1 and CDR2 (germline): MNHEY, SVGAGI. CDR3 size: 14 residues.

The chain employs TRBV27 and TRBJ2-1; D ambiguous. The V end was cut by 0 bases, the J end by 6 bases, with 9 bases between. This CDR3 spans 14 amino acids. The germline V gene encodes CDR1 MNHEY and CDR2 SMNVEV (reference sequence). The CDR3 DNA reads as TGTGCCAGCAGTTTATCCCCCTCCAGCAATGAGCAGTTCTTC. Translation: CASSLSPSSNEQFF.

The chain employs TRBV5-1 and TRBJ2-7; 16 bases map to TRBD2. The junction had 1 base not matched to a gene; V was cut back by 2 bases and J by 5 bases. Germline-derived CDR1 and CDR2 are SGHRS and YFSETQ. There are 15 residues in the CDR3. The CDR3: CASSLGTSGRDEQYF. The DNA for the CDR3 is TGCGCCAGCAGCTTAGGGACTAGCGGGAGGGACGAGCAGTACTTC.

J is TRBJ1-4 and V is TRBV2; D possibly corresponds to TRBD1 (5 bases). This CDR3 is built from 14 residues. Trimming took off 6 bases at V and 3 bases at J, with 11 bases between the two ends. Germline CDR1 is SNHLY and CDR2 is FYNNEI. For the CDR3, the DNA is TGTGCCAGCAGCAGGGCCTCCGCTAATGAAAAACTGTTTTTT. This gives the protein CASSRASANEKLFF.

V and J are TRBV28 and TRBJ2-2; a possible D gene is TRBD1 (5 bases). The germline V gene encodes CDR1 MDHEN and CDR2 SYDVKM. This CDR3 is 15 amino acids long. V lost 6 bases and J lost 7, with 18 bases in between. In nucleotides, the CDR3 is TGTGCCAGCAGCTCCGGTGGACATACAAGCGGGGAGCTGTTTTTT. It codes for CASSSGGHTSGELFF.

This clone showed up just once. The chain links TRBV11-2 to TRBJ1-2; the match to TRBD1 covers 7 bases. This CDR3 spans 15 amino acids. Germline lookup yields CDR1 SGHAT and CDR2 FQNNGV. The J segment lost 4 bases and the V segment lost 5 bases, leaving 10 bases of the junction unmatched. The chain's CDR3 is CASSVHQGDGYGYTF. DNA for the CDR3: TGTGCCAGCAGCGTCCATCAGGGGGACGGCTATGGCTACACCTTC.

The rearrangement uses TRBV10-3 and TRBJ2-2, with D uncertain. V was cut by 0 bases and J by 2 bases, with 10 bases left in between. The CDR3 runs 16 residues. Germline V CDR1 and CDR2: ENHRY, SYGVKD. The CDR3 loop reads CAISESTGGNTGELFF. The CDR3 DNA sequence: TGTGCCATCAGTGAGTCTACGGGCGGTAACACCGGGGAGCTGTTTTTT.

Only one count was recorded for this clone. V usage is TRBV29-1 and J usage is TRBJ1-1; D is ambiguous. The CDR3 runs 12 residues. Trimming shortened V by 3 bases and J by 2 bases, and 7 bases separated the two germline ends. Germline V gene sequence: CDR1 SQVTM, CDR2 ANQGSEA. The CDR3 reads CSVDRVNTEAFF. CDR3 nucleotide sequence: TGCAGCGTTGATCGGGTTAACACTGAAGCTTTCTTT.

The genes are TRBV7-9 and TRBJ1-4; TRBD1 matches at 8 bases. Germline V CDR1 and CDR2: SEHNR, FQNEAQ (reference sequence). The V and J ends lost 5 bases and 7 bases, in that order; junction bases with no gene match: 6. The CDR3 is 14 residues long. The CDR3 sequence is CASSRDRSREKLFF. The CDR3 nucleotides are TGTGCCAGCAGCCGGGACAGGTCACGTGAAAAACTGTTTTTT.

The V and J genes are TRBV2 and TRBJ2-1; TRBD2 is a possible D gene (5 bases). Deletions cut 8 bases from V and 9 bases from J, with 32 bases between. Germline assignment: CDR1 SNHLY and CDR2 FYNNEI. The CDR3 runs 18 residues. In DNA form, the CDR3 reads TGTGCCAGCGATATCCGTGGAGCGTATGGAGGCCTGGTGGGTGAGCAGTTCTTC. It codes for CASDIRGAYGGLVGEQFF.

The CDR3 sequence: CASSLLPQGGTEAFF. The CDR3 DNA reads as TGCGCCAGCAGCTTACTGCCCCAGGGGGGAACTGAAGCTTTCTTT. The chain links TRBV5-1 to TRBJ1-1, with 7 bases identical to TRBD1. The CDR3 consists of 15 residues. The V and J ends lost 2 bases and 5 bases, in that order; junction bases with no gene match: 9. Per germline, CDR1 SGHRS and CDR2 YFSETQ. Together with reference TRBV5-1 and TRBJ1-1, the CDR3 gives the full variable domain: KAGVTQTPRYLIKTRGQQVTLSCSPISGHRSVSWYQQTPGQGLQFLFEYFSETQRNKGNFPGRFSGRQFSNSRSEMNVSTLELGDSALYLCASSLLPQGGTEAFFGQGTRLTVV.

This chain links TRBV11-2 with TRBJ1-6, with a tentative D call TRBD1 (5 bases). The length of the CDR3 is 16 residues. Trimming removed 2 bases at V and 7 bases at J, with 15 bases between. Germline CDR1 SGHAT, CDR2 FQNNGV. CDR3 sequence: CASSLFQSRENSPLHF. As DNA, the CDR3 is TGTGCCAGCAGCTTATTCCAATCCAGGGAAAATTCACCCCTCCACTTT.

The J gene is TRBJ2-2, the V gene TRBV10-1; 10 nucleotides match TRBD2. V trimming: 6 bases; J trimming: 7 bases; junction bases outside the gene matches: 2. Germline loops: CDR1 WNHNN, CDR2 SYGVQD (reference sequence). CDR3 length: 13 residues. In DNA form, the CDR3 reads TGCGCCAGCAGCGGGACTAGCGTCGGGGAGCTGTTTTTT. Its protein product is CASSGTSVGELFF.

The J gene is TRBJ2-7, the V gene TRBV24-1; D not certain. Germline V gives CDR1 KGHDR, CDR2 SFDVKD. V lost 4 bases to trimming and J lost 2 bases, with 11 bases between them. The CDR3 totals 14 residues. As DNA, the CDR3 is TGTGCCACCAGTGACCCTGGGCAGCCCTACGAGCAGTACTTC. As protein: CATSDPGQPYEQYF.

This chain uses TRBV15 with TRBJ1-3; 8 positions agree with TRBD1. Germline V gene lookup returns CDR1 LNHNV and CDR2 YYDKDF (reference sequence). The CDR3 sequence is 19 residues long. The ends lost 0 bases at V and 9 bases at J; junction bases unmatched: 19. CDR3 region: CATSRDAQSQGVPLGTIYF. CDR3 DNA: TGTGCCACCAGCAGAGATGCCCAATCACAGGGGGTGCCTTTGGGCACCATATATTTT.

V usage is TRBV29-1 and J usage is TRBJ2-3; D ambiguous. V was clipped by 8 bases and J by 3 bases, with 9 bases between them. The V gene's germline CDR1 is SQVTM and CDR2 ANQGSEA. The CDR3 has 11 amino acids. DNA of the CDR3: TGCAGCCCCGTGACGACAGATACGCAGTATTTT. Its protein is CSPVTTDTQYF.

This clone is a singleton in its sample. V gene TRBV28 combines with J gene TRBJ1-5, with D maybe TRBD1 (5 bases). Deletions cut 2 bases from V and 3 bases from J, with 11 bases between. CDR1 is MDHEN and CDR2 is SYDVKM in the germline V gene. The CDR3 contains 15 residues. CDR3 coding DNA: TGTGCCAGCAGTTTAGGGGCCGATTACAATCAGCCCCAGCATTTT. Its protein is CASSLGADYNQPQHF.